One T cell receptor beta chain is described in this entry. The record originates from a study of shared clonotypes between healthy human individuals. Looked up from germline, CDR1 is MDHEN and CDR2 is SYDVKM. Trimming removed 5 bases at V and 2 bases at J, with 16 bases between. The CDR3 totals 15 residues. Using immunoSEQ multiplex PCR, the repertoire was profiled, and TCRdb retains in-frame clones only, with some absent. The table lists 2.3 million or so clones, approximately 95% of them singletons. The origin of this receptor is a man aged 18-30 years in good health. Some clones in this sample may be carry-over from other donors' samples. Sample: naive CD4+ T cells from PBMCs. The subset denotes: CD45RA+ positively selected. The chain combines TRBV28 with TRBJ2-7; D is unresolved. This CDR3 reads CASSPPRANTYEQYF. CDR3 nucleotide sequence: TGTGCCAGCAGTCCCCCCCGGGCAAATACCTACGAGCAGTACTTC.